This entry features one T cell receptor beta chain sequence. Here immunoSEQ multiplex PCR was the method, and the copy in TCRdb shows in-frame clones only, minus some. The sample contains 50,000 or so clones, approximately 90% of which appear only once. The CDR3 sequence is 14 residues long. The nonmyeloablative bone marrow transplants came from related graft donors, with transient mixed chimerism. This sample is part of a study of Tregs in tolerant kidney transplant recipients. The source material was CD8+ T cells from blood (PBMCs), sampled 24 months after the transplant. The clonotype originates from a human patient who received a combined kidney and bone marrow transplant. Some T cells may arise from the graft donor. The V call is TRBV21-1, the J call TRBJ2-3; TRBD2, the table's D call, was not compared with the DNA. TRBV21-1 has pseudogene status. CDR3 sequence: CASRSGRVADTQYF. The CDR3 DNA reads TGTGCCAGCAGAAGCGGGAGGGTGGCAGATACGCAGTATTTT.